This T cell receptor (beta chain) was sequenced in a study of graft-versus-host responses after intestinal transplantation. Study overall: Multivisceral, liver-intestinal, or isolated intestinal grafts went to recipients. Whole-study results and caveats: Detected in recipient marrow were GvH clones, some of which were first observed in ileum or blood. Allograft graft-versus-host to host-versus-graft clonal ratios ran high in patients with graft-donor T cell macrochimerism. After transplant, early declines in HvG clones were associated with peak levels of circulating GvH clones.

This CDR3 is 13 amino acids long. The V gene lost 4 bases and the J gene lost 0 bases, with 8 bases spanning the gap. Germline CDR1 is SQVTM and CDR2 is ANQGSEA. Only in-frame clones appear in the TCRdb table, and some are missing; sequencing was by immunoSEQ multiplex PCR. The top ten hold around 0.86% of the sample, which has about 90,000 clones, around 84% seen once. Regarding this clone: Its antigen is still unknown.

The sequence derives from a human donor who received an intestinal transplant. Here the sequenced sample was unstimulated CD4+ T cells sorted from spleen or lymph node cells, taken before intestinal transplant. The rearrangement links TRBV29-1 to TRBJ2-3; D not resolved. The CDR3 nucleotides are TGCAGCGTTGGAGAGGCTAGCACAGATACGCAGTATTTT. Translating gives CSVGEASTDTQYF.